The entry that follows covers one TCR beta chain sequence. Its antigen remains unknown. A single record per CDR3 protein comes from TCRdb applying MiXCR to the 5' RACE reads. The sample holds about 470,000 distinct CDR3 sequences; 20% to 30% are singletons and the top ten take roughly an eighth. This sample stems from a study of T-cell memory formation after mild COVID-19. Trimming took 0 bases from V and 4 from J; bases not matched to a gene: 5. This CDR3 has 15 amino acids. Germline V gives CDR1 SGHNT, CDR2 YYREEE (reference sequence). General study results and limits: Shrinking CD4+ clones resided mostly in CM and EM, and CD8+ ones in EMRA.

The clonotype was recovered from an adult woman who had mild COVID-19 (a few samples of this study predate the infection). Cell type and time point are not known. The rearrangement uses TRBV5-4 and TRBJ1-2, with 8 nucleotides matching TRBD1. The sequenced sample was PBMCs or a T cell subset sorted from them (not recorded which). This chain's CDR3 is CASSLVDRDTYGYTF. In DNA, the CDR3 is TGTGCCAGCAGCTTGGTGGACAGGGACACCTATGGCTACACCTTC.